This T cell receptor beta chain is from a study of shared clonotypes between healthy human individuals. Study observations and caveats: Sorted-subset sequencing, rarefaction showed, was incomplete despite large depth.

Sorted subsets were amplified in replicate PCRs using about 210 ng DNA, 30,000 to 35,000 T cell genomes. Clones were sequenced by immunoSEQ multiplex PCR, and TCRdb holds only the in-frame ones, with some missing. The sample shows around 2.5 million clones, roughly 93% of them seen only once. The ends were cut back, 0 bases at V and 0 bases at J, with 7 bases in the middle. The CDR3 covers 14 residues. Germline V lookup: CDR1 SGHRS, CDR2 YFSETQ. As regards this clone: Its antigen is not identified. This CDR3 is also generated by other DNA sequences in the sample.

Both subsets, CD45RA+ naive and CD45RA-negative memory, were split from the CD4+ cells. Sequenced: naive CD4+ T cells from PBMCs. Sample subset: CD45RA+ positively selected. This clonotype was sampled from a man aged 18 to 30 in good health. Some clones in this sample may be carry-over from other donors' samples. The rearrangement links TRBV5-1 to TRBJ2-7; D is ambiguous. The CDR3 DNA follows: TGCGCCAGCAGCTTGGTCGCAGGCTCCTACGAGCAGTACTTC. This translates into CASSLVAGSYEQYF.